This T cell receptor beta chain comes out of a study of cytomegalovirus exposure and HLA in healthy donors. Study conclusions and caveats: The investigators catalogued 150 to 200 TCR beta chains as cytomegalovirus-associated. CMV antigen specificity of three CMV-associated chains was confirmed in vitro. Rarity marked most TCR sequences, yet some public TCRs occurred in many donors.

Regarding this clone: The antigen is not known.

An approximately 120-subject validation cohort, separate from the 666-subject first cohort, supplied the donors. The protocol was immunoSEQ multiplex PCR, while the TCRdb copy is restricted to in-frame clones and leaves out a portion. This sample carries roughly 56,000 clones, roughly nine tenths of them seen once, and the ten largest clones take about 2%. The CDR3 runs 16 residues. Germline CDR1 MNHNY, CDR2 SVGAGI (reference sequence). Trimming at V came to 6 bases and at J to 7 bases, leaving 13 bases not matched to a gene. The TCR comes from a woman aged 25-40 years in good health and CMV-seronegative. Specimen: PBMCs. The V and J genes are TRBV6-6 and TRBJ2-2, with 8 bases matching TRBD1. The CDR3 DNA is TGTGCCAGCAGAGAAACCGGACAGGGTCCGTTCGGGGAGCTGTTTTTT. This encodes CASRETGQGPFGELFF.